Shown below are 25 T cell receptor beta chains from a single sample sequenced in a study of Graves' ophthalmopathy and Graves' hyperthyroidism. The sequenced template was RNA, covering the TCR beta CDR3 region. In the first round, RT-PCR was carried out with HTBI primers, and a multiplex PCR formed the second round. In TCRdb, the multiplex PCR reads were re-called with MiXCR into one record per CDR3 protein. The sample carries about 550,000 distinct CDR3 sequences, less than 40% recorded once. Material: peripheral blood or thyroid tissue (not recorded which). The source of these receptors is an adult man with Graves' hyperthyroidism.

This clonotype was seen repeatedly, ten times or more. The chain employs TRBV9 and TRBJ2-7; TRBD1 is a possible D gene (5 bases). V was clipped by 3 bases and J by 6 bases, with 10 bases between them. This CDR3 region has 12 residues. The germline gives CDR1 SGDLS, CDR2 YYNGEE. CDR3 sequence reads: CASSEARVEQYF. DNA for the CDR3: TGTGCCAGCAGCGAAGCCAGGGTCGAGCAGTACTTC.

This clonotype occurred many times. This chain connects TRBV29-1 to TRBJ2-5, with 7 bases fitting TRBD2. There are 13 residues in the CDR3. Trimming cost V 5 bases and J 5 bases; bases outside gene matches: 8. Germline V gives CDR1 SQVTM, CDR2 ANQGSEA. CDR3: CSVRHAGEETQYF. The DNA of the CDR3 is TGCAGCGTTAGGCATGCGGGGGAGGAGACCCAGTACTTC.

In its sample, this clonotype was seen many times. The junction does not match germline at one end; this may be a read error. The chain is built from TRBV5-1 and TRBJ1-5; D is ambiguous. The length of the CDR3 is 13 residues. CDR1 SGHRS and CDR2 YFSETQ come from the germline V gene. This CDR3 is CASSLDSNQPQHF. DNA for the CDR3: TGTGCCAGCAGCTTAGACAGCAATCAGCCCCAGCATTTT.

The chain combines TRBV5-6 with TRBJ2-7; D is unclear. CDR3 length: 14 residues. Per germline, CDR1 SGHDT and CDR2 YYEEEE. The V and J ends lost 0 bases and 6 bases respectively, with 13 bases between them. CDR3 coding DNA: TGTGCCAGCAGCTTGGATTATAGGCCCCTCGAGCAGTACTTC. It is translated as CASSLDYRPLEQYF.

This clonotype was counted many times. This chain joins TRBV10-3 and TRBJ1-1, with D possibly matching TRBD1 (6 bases). CDR1 is ENHRY, CDR2 SYGVKD, per germline. V was shortened by 6 bases and J by 6 bases, with 17 bases between the two germline ends. This CDR3 has 14 residues. The CDR3 DNA follows: TGTGCCATCAGCGCCCAAGCCACAGGGCCTGAAGCTTTCTTT. Translated: CAISAQATGPEAFF.

With regard to this clonotype: This may be a read error, as it is one base from a much larger clone. The rearrangement links TRBV19 to TRBJ2-7, with 7 nucleotides matching TRBD2. After removal of 3 bases from V and 0 bases from J, the junction contained 5 bases not matched to a gene. Germline loops: CDR1 LNHDA, CDR2 SQIVND (reference sequence). The CDR3 length is 15 residues. In nucleotides, the CDR3 is TGTGCCAGTAGTATGCCTAGCGGCAGCTCCTACGAGCAGTACTTC. Translation gives CASSMPSGSSYEQYF.

This clonotype was seen repeatedly, ten times or more. The V and J genes are TRBV6-1 and TRBJ1-3, with D possibly TRBD1 on 6 matching bases. Per the germline V gene, CDR1 is MNHNS and CDR2 is SASEGT. The CDR3 is made up of 15 amino acids. V lost 4 bases and J lost 0, with 10 bases in between. CDR3 nucleotides: TGTGCCAGCAGTGCCGGGACAAGCTCTGGAAACACCATATATTTT. Translated, it gives CASSAGTSSGNTIYF.

V gene TRBV7-2 combines with J gene TRBJ2-7, with D possibly matching TRBD2 (6 bases). This CDR3 has 16 residues. Deletions cut 1 base from V and 6 bases from J, with 19 bases between. Germline CDR1 is SGHTA and CDR2 is FQGNSA. CDR3: CASSLGTGTSRSEQYF. Here the CDR3 DNA reads TGTGCCAGCAGCTTAGGAACCGGGACTTCTCGCTCCGAGCAGTACTTC.

The chain is built from TRBV5-5 and TRBJ1-1; D is undetermined. Germline CDR1 and CDR2: SGHKS and YYEKEE (reference sequence). The CDR3 totals 19 residues. V dropped 0 bases and J dropped 5 bases, with 26 bases sitting between them. The CDR3 DNA reads TGTGCCAGCAGCTTGGAATTTGTACTGGGGTTGACTTATGGAACTGAAGCTTTCTTT. Protein product: CASSLEFVLGLTYGTEAFF.

This clonotype showed up many times. The chain has TRBV6-5 and TRBJ2-7; D is unclear. The CDR3 is 12 amino acids. Trimming pared 6 bases from V and 2 bases from J, leaving 8 bases between. The germline V gene has CDR1 MNHEY and CDR2 SVGAGI. CDR3 residues: CASSHTAYEQYF. CDR3 bases: TGTGCCAGCAGCCACACAGCCTACGAGCAGTACTTC.

This clonotype was seen ten or more times. The CDR3 loop is CASSGLRGGELFF. The CDR3 DNA follows: TGTGCCAGCAGTGGCCTCAGGGGCGGGGAGCTGTTTTTT. This sequence joins TRBV6-1 and TRBJ2-2; tentative D call: TRBD1 (6 bases). There are 13 residues in the CDR3. Germline V gene lookup returns CDR1 MNHNS and CDR2 SASEGT. V was shortened by 4 bases and J by 7 bases, with 10 bases between the two germline ends.

Regarding this clonotype: The germline gene is not matched at one end of the junction; a read error may be the cause. V usage is TRBV2 and J usage is TRBJ2-6; the D is unclear. From germline, CDR1 is SNHLY and CDR2 FYNNEI. The CDR3 consists of 13 residues. The DNA of the CDR3 is TGTGCCAGCAGTGAGGAGATGGGGAACACTGAAGCTTTC. Protein sequence: CASSEEMGNTEAF.

This chain uses TRBV7-8 with TRBJ1-2; 8 bases are shared with TRBD1. Germline loops: CDR1 SGHVS, CDR2 FQNEAQ. Trimming at V came to 6 bases and at J to 0 bases, leaving 12 bases not matched to a gene. This CDR3 has 17 amino acids. The chain's CDR3 is CASRPGQGPHPNYGYTF. In nucleotides, the CDR3 is TGTGCCAGCAGACCCGGACAGGGCCCACATCCTAACTATGGCTACACCTTC.

The J gene is TRBJ1-1, the V gene TRBV6-1; D remains unclear. Trimming stripped 6 bases from V and 3 bases from J, with 11 bases between. Germline CDR1 reads MNHNS; CDR2 reads SASEGT. This CDR3 contains 13 residues. CDR3 protein: CASRSDIHTEAFF. CDR3 nucleotides: TGTGCCAGCAGGAGCGACATCCACACTGAAGCTTTCTTT.

The chain joins TRBV7-9 to TRBJ2-7, with D unclear. Germline loops: CDR1 SEHNR, CDR2 FQNEAQ (reference sequence). V dropped 2 bases and J dropped 6 bases, with 11 bases sitting between them. The CDR3 contains 13 residues. CDR3 in amino acids: CASSLMWDLEQYF. CDR3 sequence (DNA): TGTGCCAGCAGCTTAATGTGGGATCTCGAGCAGTACTTC.

This clonotype has ten or more counts. The V gene is TRBV5-8, the J gene TRBJ1-1, with D perhaps TRBD1 (5 bases). Trimming took 1 base from V and 4 from J, leaving 11 bases between them. CDR1 and CDR2 (germline): SGHTS, YDEGEE. This CDR3 is 14 amino acids long. CDR3 nucleotides: TGTGCCAGCAGCTTGCAGGTCGGGGGCACTGAAGCTTTCTTT. It yields the protein CASSLQVGGTEAFF.

This clonotype was observed at least ten times. The gene calls are TRBV19 and TRBJ2-2; D unclear. Germline V gives CDR1 LNHDA, CDR2 SQIVND (reference sequence). Trimming left V 1 base short and J 4 bases short, with 7 bases between. This CDR3 has 14 amino acids. CDR3 sequence (DNA): TGTGCCAGTAGTATAGGAGGAACCACCGGGGAGCTGTTTTTT. It encodes CASSIGGTTGELFF.

This clonotype has at least ten counts. This sequence joins TRBV12-3 or TRBV12-4 and TRBJ2-7, with 7 bases that match TRBD1. The CDR3 consists of 14 residues. The J segment lost 2 bases and the V segment lost 7 bases, leaving 8 bases of the junction unmatched. The CDR3 loop is CASTKGQPAYEQYF. As DNA, the CDR3 is TGTGCCAGCACTAAGGGACAGCCAGCCTACGAGCAGTACTTC.

This clonotype was seen only once. This chain joins TRBV12-3 or TRBV12-4 and TRBJ2-5; 7 nucleotides line up with TRBD2. CDR3 length: 13 residues. After removal of 1 base from V and 9 bases from J, the junction contained 5 bases not matched to a gene. The chain's CDR3 is CASSLEGREAQYF. CDR3 bases: TGTGCCAGCAGTTTAGAGGGTCGGGAGGCCCAGTACTTC.

The chain recombines TRBV29-1 with TRBJ2-7; TRBD1 matches 9 bases. The length of the CDR3 is 15 residues. The V gene end was trimmed by 2 bases and the J gene end by 6 bases; junction bases not matched to a gene: 11. The germline gives CDR1 SQVTM, CDR2 ANQGSEA. CDR3 sequence (DNA): TGCAGCGTTGAAAGGGGGGGACAGGGAGGAAGCGAGCAGTACTTC. Translation: CSVERGGQGGSEQYF.

At least ten counts were recorded for this clonotype. V and J are TRBV25-1 and TRBJ2-6, with D hard to call. Per the germline V gene, CDR1 is MGHDK and CDR2 is SYGVNS. Trimming removed 3 bases from V and 4 bases from J, with 16 bases in between. This CDR3 is 17 amino acids long. CDR3 DNA: TGTGCCAGCAGTGATCCGCACCGAGCGTCGGGGGCCAACGTCCTGACTTTC. Translated, it gives CASSDPHRASGANVLTF.

Turning to this clonotype: Possible read error: a much larger clone is one base away. Since no conserved phenylalanine or tryptophan closes the CDR3, a read error is the likely cause. The chain is built from TRBV7-4 and TRBJ2-7; 8 bases are shared with TRBD1. Germline CDR1 and CDR2: SGHVT and SQSDAQ. The trim removed 5 bases at V and 3 bases at J, leaving 12 bases unmatched. The length of the CDR3 is 16 residues. Written as DNA, the CDR3 is TGTGCCAGCAGCCAAGAAGGCGGGACAGGTCTCTACGAGCAGTACTCC. Residues: CASSQEGGTGLYEQYS.

This clonotype was seen only a few times. The chain couples TRBV2 to TRBJ1-2, with a possible D match to TRBD1 (5 bases). V was trimmed by 5 bases and J by 8 bases, leaving 12 bases between them. CDR1 SNHLY and CDR2 FYNNEI come from the germline V gene. The length of the CDR3 is 12 residues. The chain's CDR3 is CASSTPRGGYTF. The CDR3 coding sequence is TGTGCCAGCAGTACCCCCCGGGGGGGCTACACCTTC.

The CDR3 is CASSQESGTSGGSYEQYF. For the CDR3, the DNA is TGCGCCAGCAGCCAAGAATCCGGGACTAGCGGGGGGTCCTACGAGCAGTACTTC. The V gene is TRBV4-1, the J gene TRBJ2-7; 15 positions match TRBD2. V dropped 0 bases and J dropped 1; count of bases not matched to a gene: 4. CDR1 and CDR2 from the germline V gene are MGHRA and YSYEKL. The length of the CDR3 is 18 residues.

This clonotype was counted a few times. The gene calls are TRBV6-5 and TRBJ1-5; D may be TRBD1 (6 bases). V lost 6 bases and J lost 3, with 12 bases in between. The V gene's germline CDR1 is MNHEY and CDR2 SVGAGI. The CDR3 covers 14 residues. The CDR3 protein is CASSRGHYNQPQHF. The CDR3 bases are TGTGCCAGCAGCCGGGGACATTACAATCAGCCCCAGCATTTT.